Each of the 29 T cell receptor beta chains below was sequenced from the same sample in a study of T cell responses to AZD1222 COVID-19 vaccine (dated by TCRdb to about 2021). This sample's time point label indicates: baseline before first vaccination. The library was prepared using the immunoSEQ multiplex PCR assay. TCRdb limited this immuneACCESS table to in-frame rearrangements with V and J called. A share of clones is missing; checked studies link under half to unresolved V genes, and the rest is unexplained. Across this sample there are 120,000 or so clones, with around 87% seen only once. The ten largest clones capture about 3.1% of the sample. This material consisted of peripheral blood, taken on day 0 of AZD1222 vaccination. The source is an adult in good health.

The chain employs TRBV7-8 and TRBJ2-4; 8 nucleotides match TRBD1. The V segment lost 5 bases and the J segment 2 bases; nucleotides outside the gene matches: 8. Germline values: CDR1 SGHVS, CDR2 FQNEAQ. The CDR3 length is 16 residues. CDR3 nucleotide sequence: TGTGCCAGCAGCCCGGACAGGGTTATTTCCAAAAACATTCAGTACTTC. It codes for CASSPDRVISKNIQYF. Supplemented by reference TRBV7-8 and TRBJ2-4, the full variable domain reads GAGVSQSPRYKVAKRGQDVALRCDPISGHVSLFWYQQALGQGPEFLTYFQNEAQLDKSGLPSDRFFAERPEGSVSTLKIQRTQQEDSAVYLCASSPDRVISKNIQYFGAGTRLSVL.

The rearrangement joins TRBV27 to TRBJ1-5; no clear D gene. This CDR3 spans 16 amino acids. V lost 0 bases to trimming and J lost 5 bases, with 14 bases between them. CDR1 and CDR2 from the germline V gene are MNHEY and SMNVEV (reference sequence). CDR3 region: CASSLSLGELDQPQHF. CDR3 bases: TGTGCCAGCAGTTTATCGCTAGGAGAATTAGATCAGCCCCAGCATTTT.

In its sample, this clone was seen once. CDR3 sequence (DNA): TGTGCCTGGAGTGTAGGTGGGCCGAGCAATCAGCCCCAGCATTTT. Its translation: CAWSVGGPSNQPQHF. The rearrangement uses TRBV30 and TRBJ1-5; D unclear. Germline lookup yields CDR1 GTSNPN and CDR2 SVGIG (reference sequence). The CDR3 extends over 15 amino acids. V shed 0 bases and J shed 1 base, with 10 bases lying between them.

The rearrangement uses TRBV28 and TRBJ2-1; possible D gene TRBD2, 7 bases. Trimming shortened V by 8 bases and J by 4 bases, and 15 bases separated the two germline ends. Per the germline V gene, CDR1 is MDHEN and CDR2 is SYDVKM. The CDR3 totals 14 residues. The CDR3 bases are TGTGCCAGCGAGCCGAGCGGGACATACAATGAGCAGTTCTTC. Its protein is CASEPSGTYNEQFF.

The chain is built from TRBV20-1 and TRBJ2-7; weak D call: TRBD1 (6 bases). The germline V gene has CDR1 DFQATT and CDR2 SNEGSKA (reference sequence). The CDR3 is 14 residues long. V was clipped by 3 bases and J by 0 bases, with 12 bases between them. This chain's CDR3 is CSASQGQISYEQYF. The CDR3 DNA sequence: TGCAGTGCTAGTCAGGGGCAGATCTCCTACGAGCAGTACTTC.

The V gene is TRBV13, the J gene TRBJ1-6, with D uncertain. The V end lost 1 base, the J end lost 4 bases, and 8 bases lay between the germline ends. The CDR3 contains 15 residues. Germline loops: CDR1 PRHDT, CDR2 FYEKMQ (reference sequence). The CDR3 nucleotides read TGTGCCAGCAGCTTAGCTTCCACGTATAATTCACCCCTCCACTTT. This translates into CASSLASTYNSPLHF.

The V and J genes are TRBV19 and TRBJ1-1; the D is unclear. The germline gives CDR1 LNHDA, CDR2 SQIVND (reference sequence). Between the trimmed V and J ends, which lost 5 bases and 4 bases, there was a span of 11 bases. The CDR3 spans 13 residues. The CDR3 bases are TGTGCCAGTAGTGAAGGAAGGCTCACTGAAGCTTTCTTT. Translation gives CASSEGRLTEAFF.

The CDR3 spells CATWAFLNTEAFF. CDR3 DNA: TGTGCCACCTGGGCCTTCTTGAACACTGAAGCTTTCTTT. The chain recombines TRBV28 with TRBJ1-1; D unclear. This CDR3 is 13 amino acids long. Trimming took off 10 bases at V and 0 bases at J, with 12 bases between the two ends. Germline loops: CDR1 MDHEN, CDR2 SYDVKM.

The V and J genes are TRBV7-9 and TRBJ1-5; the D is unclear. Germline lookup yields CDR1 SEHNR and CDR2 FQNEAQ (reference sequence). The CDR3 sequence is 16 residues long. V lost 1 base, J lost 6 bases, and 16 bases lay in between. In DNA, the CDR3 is TGTGCCAGCAGCTTAGGCCCCAGTTCCAAGGGTCAGCCCCAGCATTTT. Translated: CASSLGPSSKGQPQHF.

CDR3 loop: CSGRQGSTGELFF. CDR3 sequence (DNA): TGCAGCGGAAGACAGGGGAGCACCGGGGAGCTGTTTTTT. The chain is built from TRBV29-1 and TRBJ2-2, with TRBD1 matching over 8 bases. Looked up from germline, CDR1 is SQVTM and CDR2 is ANQGSEA. The CDR3 is 13 residues long. The V segment lost 7 bases and the J segment 4 bases; nucleotides outside the gene matches: 5.

CDR3 protein: CASSQDYGTTNYGYTF. The CDR3 DNA reads as TGTGCCAGCAGCCAAGATTACGGAACAACTAACTATGGCTACACCTTC. The rearrangement uses TRBV3-1 (or the pseudogene TRBV3-2) and TRBJ1-2; D is uncertain. This CDR3 region has 16 residues. Trimming shortened V by 0 bases and J by 0 bases, and 11 bases separated the two germline ends. Germline V gene sequence: CDR1 LGHDT, CDR2 YNNKEL (reference sequence).

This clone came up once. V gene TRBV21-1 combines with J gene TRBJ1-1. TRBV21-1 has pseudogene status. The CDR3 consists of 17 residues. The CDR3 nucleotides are TGTGCCAGCAGCAAAGCGCTTTTAGGCACGTTGAACACTGAAGCTTTCTTT. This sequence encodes CASSKALLGTLNTEAFF.

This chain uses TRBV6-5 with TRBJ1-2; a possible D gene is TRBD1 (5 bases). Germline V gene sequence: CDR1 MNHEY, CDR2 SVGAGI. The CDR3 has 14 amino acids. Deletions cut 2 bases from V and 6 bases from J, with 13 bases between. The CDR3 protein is CASSYGGERHGYTF. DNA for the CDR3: TGTGCCAGCAGTTACGGGGGGGAAAGGCATGGCTACACCTTC.

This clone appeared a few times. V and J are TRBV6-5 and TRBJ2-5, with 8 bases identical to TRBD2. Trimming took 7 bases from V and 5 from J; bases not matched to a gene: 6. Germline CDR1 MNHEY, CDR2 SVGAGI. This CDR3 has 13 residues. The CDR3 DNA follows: TGTGCCAGCAAGCGGGAGTTGTTGGAGACCCAGTACTTC. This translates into CASKRELLETQYF.

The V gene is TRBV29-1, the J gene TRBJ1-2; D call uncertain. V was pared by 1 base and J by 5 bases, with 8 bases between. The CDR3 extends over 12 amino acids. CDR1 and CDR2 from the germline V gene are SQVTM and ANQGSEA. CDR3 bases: TGCAGCGTTGAAGGGAGTTCATATGGCTACACCTTC. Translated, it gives CSVEGSSYGYTF.

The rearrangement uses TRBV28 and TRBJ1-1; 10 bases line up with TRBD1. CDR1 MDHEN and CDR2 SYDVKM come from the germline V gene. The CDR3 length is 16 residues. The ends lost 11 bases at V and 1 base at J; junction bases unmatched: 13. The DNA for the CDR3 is TGTGCCGCTACGACAGGGGGCCTAATTGGGAACACTGAAGCTTTCTTT. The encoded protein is CAATTGGLIGNTEAFF.

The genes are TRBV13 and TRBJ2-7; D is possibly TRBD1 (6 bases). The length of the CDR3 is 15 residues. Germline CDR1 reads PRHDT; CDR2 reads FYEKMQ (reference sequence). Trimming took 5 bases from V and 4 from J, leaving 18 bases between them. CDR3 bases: TGTGCCAGCAGCACCAAACCGGGACACTCGTACGAGCAGTACTTC. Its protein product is CASSTKPGHSYEQYF. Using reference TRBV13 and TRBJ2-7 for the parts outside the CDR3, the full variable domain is AAGVIQSPRHLIKEKRETATLKCYPIPRHDTVYWYQQGPGQDPQFLISFYEKMQSDKGSIPDRFSAQQFSDYHSELNMSSLELGDSALYFCASSTKPGHSYEQYFGPGTRLTVT.

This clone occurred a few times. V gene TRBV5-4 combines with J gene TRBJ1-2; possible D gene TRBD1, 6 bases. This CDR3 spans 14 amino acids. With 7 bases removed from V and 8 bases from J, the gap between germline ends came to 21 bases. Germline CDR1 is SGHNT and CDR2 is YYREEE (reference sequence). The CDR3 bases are TGTGCCAGCCAAGATCTGGACAGAATGGACGGCTACACCTTC. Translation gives CASQDLDRMDGYTF. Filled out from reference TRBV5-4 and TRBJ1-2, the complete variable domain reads ETGVTQSPTHLIKTRGQQVTLRCSSQSGHNTVSWYQQALGQGPQFIFQYYREEENGRGNFPPRFSGLQFPNYSSELNVNALELDDSALYLCASQDLDRMDGYTFGSGTRLTVV.

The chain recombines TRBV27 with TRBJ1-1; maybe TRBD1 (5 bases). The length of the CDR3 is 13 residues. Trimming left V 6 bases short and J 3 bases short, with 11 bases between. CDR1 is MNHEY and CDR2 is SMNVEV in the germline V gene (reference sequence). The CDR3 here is CASRPGVHTEAFF. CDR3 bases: TGTGCCAGCAGGCCGGGGGTGCACACTGAAGCTTTCTTT.

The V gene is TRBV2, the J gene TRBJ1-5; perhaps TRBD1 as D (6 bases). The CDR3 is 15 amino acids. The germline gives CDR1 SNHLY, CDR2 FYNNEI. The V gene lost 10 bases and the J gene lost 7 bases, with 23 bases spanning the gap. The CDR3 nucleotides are TGTGCCACCCAGGAGGGGGGGCAGGGAGGGCAGCCCCAGCATTTT. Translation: CATQEGGQGGQPQHF.

This CDR3 is CASSLNRDTQYF. The CDR3 DNA is TGTGCCAGCAGTCTTAATAGGGATACGCAGTATTTT. The chain carries TRBV6-2 or TRBV6-3 and TRBJ2-3; no clear D. Per germline, CDR1 MNHEY and CDR2 SVGEGT. Trimming took off 5 bases at V and 6 bases at J, with 9 bases between the two ends. The CDR3 runs 12 residues.

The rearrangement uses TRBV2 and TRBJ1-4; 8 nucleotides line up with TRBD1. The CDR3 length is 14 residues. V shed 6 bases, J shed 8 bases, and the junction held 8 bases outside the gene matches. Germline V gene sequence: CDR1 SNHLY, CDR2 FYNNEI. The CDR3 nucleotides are TGTGCCAGCAGGGACAGGGCGCTGTGGGAAAAACTGTTTTTT. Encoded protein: CASRDRALWEKLFF.

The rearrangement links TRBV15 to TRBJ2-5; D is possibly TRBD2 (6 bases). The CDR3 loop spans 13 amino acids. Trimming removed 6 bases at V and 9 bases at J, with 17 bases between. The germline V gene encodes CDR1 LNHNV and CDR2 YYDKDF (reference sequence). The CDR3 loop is CATSGEGPGAQYF. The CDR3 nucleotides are TGTGCCACCAGTGGTGAGGGCCCGGGGGCCCAGTACTTC. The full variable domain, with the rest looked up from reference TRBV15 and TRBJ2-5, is DAMVIQNPRYQVTQFGKPVTLSCSQTLNHNVMYWYQQKSSQAPKLLFHYYDKDFNNEADTPDNFQSRRPNTSFCFLDIRSPGLGDTAMYLCATSGEGPGAQYFGPGTRLLVL.

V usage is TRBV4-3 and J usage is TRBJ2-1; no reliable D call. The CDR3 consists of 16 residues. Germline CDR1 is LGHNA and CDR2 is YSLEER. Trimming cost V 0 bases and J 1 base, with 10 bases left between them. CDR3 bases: TGCGCCAGCAGCCAAGAGTTCTTGGGGTCCTACAATGAGCAGTTCTTC. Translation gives CASSQEFLGSYNEQFF.

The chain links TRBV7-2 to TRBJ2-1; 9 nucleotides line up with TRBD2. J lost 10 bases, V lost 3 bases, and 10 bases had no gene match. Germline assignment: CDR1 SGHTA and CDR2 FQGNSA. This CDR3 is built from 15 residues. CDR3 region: CASSLDAGGPREQFF. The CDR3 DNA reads TGTGCCAGCAGCTTGGACGCGGGAGGGCCCCGCGAGCAGTTCTTC.

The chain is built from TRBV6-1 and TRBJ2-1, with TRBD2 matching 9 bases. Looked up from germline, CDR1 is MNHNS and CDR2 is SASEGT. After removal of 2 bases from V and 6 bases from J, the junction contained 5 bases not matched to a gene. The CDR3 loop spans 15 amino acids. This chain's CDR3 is CASSERLAASNEQFF. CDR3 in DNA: TGTGCCAGCAGTGAAAGACTAGCGGCGAGCAATGAGCAGTTCTTC.

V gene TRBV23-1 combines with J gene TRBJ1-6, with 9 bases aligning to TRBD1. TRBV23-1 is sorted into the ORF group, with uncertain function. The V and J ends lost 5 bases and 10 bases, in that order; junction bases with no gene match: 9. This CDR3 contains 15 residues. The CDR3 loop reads CASSKGQGERSPLHF. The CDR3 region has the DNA TGCGCCAGCAGTAAGGGACAGGGAGAGAGGTCACCCCTCCACTTT.

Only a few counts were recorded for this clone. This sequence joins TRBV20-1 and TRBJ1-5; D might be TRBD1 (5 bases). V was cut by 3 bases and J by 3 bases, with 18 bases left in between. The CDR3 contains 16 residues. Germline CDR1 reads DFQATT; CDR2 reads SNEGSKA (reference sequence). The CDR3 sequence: CSASLGVWRNNQPQHF. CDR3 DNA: TGCAGTGCTAGTCTAGGGGTTTGGAGAAACAATCAGCCCCAGCATTTT.

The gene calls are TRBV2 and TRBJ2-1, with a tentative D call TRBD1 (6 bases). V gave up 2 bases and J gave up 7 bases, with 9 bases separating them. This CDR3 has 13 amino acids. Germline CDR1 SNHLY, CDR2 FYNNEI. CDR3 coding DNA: TGTGCCAGCAGTGAACAGGGGATGAATGAGCAGTTCTTC. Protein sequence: CASSEQGMNEQFF.